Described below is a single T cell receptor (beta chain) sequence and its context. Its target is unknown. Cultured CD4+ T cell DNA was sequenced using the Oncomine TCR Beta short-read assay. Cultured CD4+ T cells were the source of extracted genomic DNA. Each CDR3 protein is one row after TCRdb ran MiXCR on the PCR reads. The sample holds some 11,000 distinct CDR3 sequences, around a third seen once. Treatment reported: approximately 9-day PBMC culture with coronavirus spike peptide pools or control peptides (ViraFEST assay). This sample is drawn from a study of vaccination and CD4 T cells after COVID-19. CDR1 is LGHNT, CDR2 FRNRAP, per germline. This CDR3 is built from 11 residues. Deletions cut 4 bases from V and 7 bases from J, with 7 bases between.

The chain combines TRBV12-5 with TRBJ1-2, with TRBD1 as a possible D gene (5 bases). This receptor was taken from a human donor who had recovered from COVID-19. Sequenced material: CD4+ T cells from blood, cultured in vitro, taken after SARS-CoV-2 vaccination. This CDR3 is CASGSRGGYTF. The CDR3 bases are TGTGCTAGTGGTTCGAGGGGTGGCTACACCTTC.